This TCR beta chain was sequenced in a study of blood T cell repertoires in COVID-19. Overall study context: The origin of the acute and convalescent COVID-19 samples was the United States, Italy and Spain. Sources were T cells, B-cell-depleted T cells, or PBMCs; the material itself was cDNA or gDNA.

Authors' processing steps: Reference gene primer amplification gave estimated nucleated cell counts. Here immunoSEQ multiplex PCR was the method, and the copy in TCRdb shows in-frame clones only, minus some. The DNA was the basis for D and trimming; V, J and clone size are from that table. The repertoire holds approximately 60,000 clones, with around 86% as singletons. Germline V gene lookup returns CDR1 SNHLY and CDR2 FYNNEI. V was shortened by 7 bases and J by 3 bases, with 16 bases between the two germline ends. The CDR3 consists of 15 residues. By frequency in the sample, this clone is medium-sized.

The sample was peripheral blood. This TCR came from a man between 50 and 59 years old with active COVID-19. The gene calls are TRBV2 and TRBJ1-3, with D uncertain. The CDR3 DNA is TGTGCCAGCAAAAGACACCCGGGGAATGGAAACACCATATATTTT. It specifies CASKRHPGNGNTIYF.